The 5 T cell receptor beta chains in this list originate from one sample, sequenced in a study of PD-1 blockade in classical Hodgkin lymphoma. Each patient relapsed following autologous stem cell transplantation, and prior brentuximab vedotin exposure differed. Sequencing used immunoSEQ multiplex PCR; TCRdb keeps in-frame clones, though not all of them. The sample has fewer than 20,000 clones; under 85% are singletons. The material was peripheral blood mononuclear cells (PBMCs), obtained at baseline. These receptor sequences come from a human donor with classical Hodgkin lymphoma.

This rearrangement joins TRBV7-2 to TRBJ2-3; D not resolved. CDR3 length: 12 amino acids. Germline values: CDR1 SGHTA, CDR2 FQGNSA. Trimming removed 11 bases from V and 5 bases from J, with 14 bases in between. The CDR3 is CASSLSKDTQYF. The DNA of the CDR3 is TGTGCCTCCTCCTTGAGTAAAGATACGCAGTATTTT.

CDR3 nucleotides: TGCGCCAGCAGCTTGTTCGGTTTGGGGTCTAGCAGCCGTGATGAGCAGTTCTTC. Translated, it gives CASSLFGLGSSSRDEQFF. The V and J genes are TRBV5-1 and TRBJ2-1; tentative D call: TRBD2 (5 bases). This CDR3 contains 18 residues. CDR1 SGHRS and CDR2 YFSETQ come from the germline V gene. Trimming stripped 1 base from V and 8 bases from J, with 25 bases between.

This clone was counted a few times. CDR3 DNA sequence: TGTGCTAGTGGTTTTGAATCTGGAACACCCCTGTTTTTT. It codes for CASGFESGTPLFF. The J gene is TRBJ1-4, the V gene TRBV12-5, with D hard to call. Germline loops: CDR1 LGHNT, CDR2 FRNRAP. The CDR3 is 13 residues long. Between the trimmed V and J ends, which lost 3 bases and 14 bases, there was a span of 16 bases.

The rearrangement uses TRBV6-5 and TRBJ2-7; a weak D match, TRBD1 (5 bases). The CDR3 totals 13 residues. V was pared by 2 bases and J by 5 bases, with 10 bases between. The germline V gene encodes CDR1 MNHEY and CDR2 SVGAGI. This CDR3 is CASSYERGHEQYF. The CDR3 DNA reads TGTGCCAGCAGTTACGAAAGGGGCCACGAGCAGTACTTC.

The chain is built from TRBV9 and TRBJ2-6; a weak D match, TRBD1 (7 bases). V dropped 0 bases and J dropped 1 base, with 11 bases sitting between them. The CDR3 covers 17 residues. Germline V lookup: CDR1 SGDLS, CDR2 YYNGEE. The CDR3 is CASSVGPGGSGANVLTF. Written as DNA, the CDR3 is TGTGCCAGCAGCGTAGGGCCAGGGGGGTCTGGGGCCAACGTCCTGACTTTC.